This T cell receptor beta chain was sequenced for a study of cytomegalovirus exposure and HLA in healthy donors. In the study overall: The Caucasian-associated ancestry cluster held roughly 80% of 398 genotyped donors. Findings and caveats of the study: Apart from CMV serostatus, no immune exposure information was available. Reported performance of the classifier showed diagnosis of cytomegalovirus status with high specificity and sensitivity. Most likely, a cluster of highly shared sequence variants arose as a sequencing artifact.

PCR employed 60 Vbeta and 13 Jbeta primers. Profiled with immunoSEQ multiplex PCR; TCRdb holds only in-frame clones, not every one. Found here are approximately 80,000 clones, 65% to 80% of them singletons; the top ten hold about 4%. Remarks on this clone: Its specificity is unknown.

This clonotype was obtained from a man between 60 and 70 years old in good health and CMV-seronegative. The sample consisted of PBMCs.

The CDR3 sequence is CASSLGGTAAYEQYF. CDR3 coding DNA: TGTGCCAGCAGCTTAGGGGGGACAGCAGCCTACGAGCAGTACTTC. The chain combines TRBV7-6 with TRBJ2-7; TRBD1 agrees at 7 bases. Per the germline V gene, CDR1 is SGHVS and CDR2 is FNYEAQ. V shed 1 base, J shed 2 bases, and the junction held 5 bases outside the gene matches. The CDR3 extends over 15 amino acids.